This T cell receptor beta chain was found in a study of blood T cell repertoires in COVID-19. Clones were sequenced by immunoSEQ multiplex PCR, and TCRdb holds only the in-frame ones, with some missing. The top ten hold under 3% of the sample, which has some 350,000 clones, over 75% seen once. Individuals drawn from around 24 US areas were about 18 to 90 years old. The length of the CDR3 is 16 residues. Germline-derived CDR1 and CDR2 are LNHNV and YYDKDF (reference sequence). Trimming pared 3 bases from V and 2 bases from J, leaving 16 bases between. The sequenced material came from PBMCs or T cells enriched from blood (not recorded which). The chain links TRBV15 to TRBJ2-5; D is uncertain. The sequence was obtained from a woman in her 30s who had recovered from COVID-19. This CDR3 is CATSSEQSHGQETQYF. DNA for the CDR3: TGTGCCACCAGCAGTGAGCAATCACACGGGCAAGAGACCCAGTACTTC.